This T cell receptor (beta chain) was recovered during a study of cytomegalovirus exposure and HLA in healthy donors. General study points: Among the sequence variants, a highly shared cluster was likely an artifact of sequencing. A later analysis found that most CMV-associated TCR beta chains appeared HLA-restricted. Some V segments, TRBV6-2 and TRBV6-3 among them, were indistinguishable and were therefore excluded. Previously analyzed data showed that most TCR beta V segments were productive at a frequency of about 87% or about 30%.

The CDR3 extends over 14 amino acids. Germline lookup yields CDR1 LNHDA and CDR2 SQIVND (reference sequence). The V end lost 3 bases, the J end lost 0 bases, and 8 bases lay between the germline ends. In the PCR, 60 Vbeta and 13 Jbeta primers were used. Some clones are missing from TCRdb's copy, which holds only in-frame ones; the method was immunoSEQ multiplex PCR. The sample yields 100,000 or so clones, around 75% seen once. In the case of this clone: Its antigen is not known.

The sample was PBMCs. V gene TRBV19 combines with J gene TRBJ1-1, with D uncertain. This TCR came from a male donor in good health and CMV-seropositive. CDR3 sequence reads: CASSMQRMNTEAFF. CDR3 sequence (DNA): TGTGCCAGTAGTATGCAGCGGATGAACACTGAAGCTTTCTTT.